The T cell receptor (beta chain) under discussion was sequenced for a study of T cell changes during pregnancy in multiple sclerosis. CDR1 is MNHNY and CDR2 is SVGAGI in the germline V gene (reference sequence). Trimming removed 2 bases from V and 1 base from J; junction bases left unmatched: 7. The CDR3 has 16 amino acids. The table came from immunoSEQ multiplex PCR; TCRdb's copy has only in-frame clones and leaves some out. The profile shows about 64,000 clones, roughly 92% of them singletons. The specimen was peripheral blood, collected in the second trimester of pregnancy. The rearrangement links TRBV6-6 to TRBJ1-2, with 7 bases lining up with TRBD1. The source of this sequence is a female donor with multiple sclerosis, enrolled in a pregnancy study. Written as DNA, the CDR3 is TGTGCCAGCAGTTACGACAGGGTGGCCCTTAACTATGGCTACACCTTC. This gives the protein CASSYDRVALNYGYTF.